The 27 T cell receptor beta chains below come from one sample, sequenced in a study of blood T cell repertoires in COVID-19. Method: immunoSEQ multiplex PCR; TCRdb's copy keeps in-frame clones and lacks some. The sample comprises 25,000 to 30,000 clones, 80% to 90% of which are singletons, and approximately 8% rests with the top ten. The sequenced sample consisted of peripheral blood. These receptors all stem from a man between 50 and 59 years old with active COVID-19.

V and J are TRBV2 and TRBJ1-5; TRBD1 agrees at 7 bases. The CDR3 has 17 amino acids. The germline CDR1 and CDR2 sequences are SNHLY and FYNNEI. V shed 6 bases and J 4 bases; nucleotides not matched to a gene: 15. CDR3 sequence (DNA): TGTGCCAGCAGCCCTCCAGGGGGGTCGGCGGGAAATCAGCCCCAGCATTTT. As protein: CASSPPGGSAGNQPQHF.

The chain is built from TRBV3-1 (or the pseudogene TRBV3-2) and TRBJ2-1; 11 nucleotides align to TRBD1. The J segment lost 8 bases and the V segment lost 0 bases, leaving 3 bases of the junction unmatched. The CDR3 covers 15 residues. Per germline, CDR1 LGHDT and CDR2 YNNKEL (reference sequence). The CDR3 nucleotides read TGTGCCAGCAGCCAAGATGGGACAGGGGGGTATGAGCAGTTCTTC. It codes for CASSQDGTGGYEQFF.

V gene TRBV6-5 combines with J gene TRBJ2-2; TRBD2 agrees at 8 bases. Trimming cost V 5 bases and J 3 bases; bases outside gene matches: 2. Germline V CDR1 and CDR2: MNHEY, SVGAGI. The CDR3 consists of 14 residues. In DNA, the CDR3 is TGTGCCAGCAGTAGGGGACTAGACACCGGGGAGCTGTTTTTT. Protein product: CASSRGLDTGELFF.

The rearrangement joins TRBV5-4 to TRBJ1-5; D not resolved. Germline V CDR1 and CDR2: SGHNT, YYREEE (reference sequence). This CDR3 contains 13 residues. V gave up 0 bases and J gave up 6 bases, with 7 bases separating them. The CDR3: CASSLEPIQPQHF. CDR3 sequence (DNA): TGTGCCAGCAGCTTGGAACCTATTCAGCCCCAGCATTTT.

The rearrangement joins TRBV14 to TRBJ2-1; 9 bases match TRBD1. CDR3 size: 17 residues. Germline V gives CDR1 SGHDN, CDR2 FVKESK. The trim removed 4 bases at V and 8 bases at J, leaving 15 bases unmatched. The CDR3 DNA sequence: TGTGCCAGCAGCCCACCCCTCGGGACAGGGAAGGGATATGAGCAGTTCTTC. Amino acid sequence: CASSPPLGTGKGYEQFF.

The V and J genes are TRBV2 and TRBJ2-1; unclear D gene. V gave up 6 bases and J gave up 0 bases, with 9 bases separating them. This CDR3 region has 14 residues. Germline CDR1 SNHLY, CDR2 FYNNEI. The CDR3 nucleotides read TGTGCCAGCAGGTCCCCCGGCTCCTACAATGAGCAGTTCTTC. Translation: CASRSPGSYNEQFF. The complete variable domain, with remaining parts taken from reference TRBV2 and TRBJ2-1, reads EPEVTQTPSHQVTQMGQEVILRCVPISNHLYFYWYRQILGQKVEFLVSFYNNEISEKSEIFDDQFSVERPDGSNFTLKIRSTKLEDSAMYFCASRSPGSYNEQFFGPGTRLTVL.

The chain carries TRBV7-9 and TRBJ2-3; 7 bases map to TRBD2. J lost 4 bases, V lost 4 bases, and 5 bases had no gene match. CDR3 length: 14 residues. CDR1 and CDR2 (germline): SEHNR, FQNEAQ (reference sequence). The CDR3 here is CASSSLRGADTQYF. The CDR3 nucleotides are TGTGCCAGCAGCTCGCTTCGGGGGGCAGATACGCAGTATTTT.

This clone showed up just a few times. The chain links TRBV19 to TRBJ1-1; 9 bases match TRBD1. The CDR3 has 13 residues. The junction had 5 bases not matched to a gene; V was cut back by 7 bases and J by 5 bases. Germline V lookup: CDR1 LNHDA, CDR2 SQIVND (reference sequence). The CDR3 nucleotides read TGTGCCAGTAACGACAGGGGGAGAACTGAAGCTTTCTTT. Translating it yields CASNDRGRTEAFF.

The chain combines TRBV7-2 with TRBJ1-1, with 7 bases identical to TRBD1. The CDR3 covers 15 residues. Germline loops: CDR1 SGHTA, CDR2 FQGNSA. The junction had 3 bases not matched to a gene; V was cut back by 1 base and J by 1 base. CDR3 residues: CASSLGDSKNTEAFF. The CDR3 DNA sequence: TGTGCCAGCAGCTTAGGGGACAGCAAGAACACTGAAGCTTTCTTT.

The gene calls are TRBV5-1 and TRBJ1-1, with 7 bases lining up with TRBD1. V lost 3 bases and J lost 0; bases outside the gene matches: 8. Germline V gene lookup returns CDR1 SGHRS and CDR2 YFSETQ. CDR3 length: 16 residues. The CDR3 reads CASSSRDRTMNTEAFF. The CDR3 DNA follows: TGCGCCAGCAGCTCACGGGACAGAACTATGAACACTGAAGCTTTCTTT.

The CDR3 here is CASQDSSYNEQFF. The CDR3 DNA sequence: TGTGCCAGTCAGGACAGCTCCTACAATGAGCAGTTCTTC. The chain is built from TRBV6-6 and TRBJ2-1, with a tentative D call TRBD1 (6 bases). Per germline, CDR1 MNHNY and CDR2 SVGAGI (reference sequence). This CDR3 is 13 amino acids long. The V gene lost 9 bases and the J gene lost 0 bases, with 9 bases spanning the gap.

This chain links TRBV19 with TRBJ2-1; 10 positions match TRBD2. Per germline, CDR1 LNHDA and CDR2 SQIVND (reference sequence). The CDR3 is 15 residues long. The J segment lost 4 bases and the V segment lost 6 bases, leaving 6 bases of the junction unmatched. The CDR3 DNA reads as TGTGCCAGTAGCGTGGTACTAGCGGGATACAATGAGCAGTTCTTC. It yields the protein CASSVVLAGYNEQFF.

The chain uses TRBV7-8 and TRBJ2-7, with 7 positions matching TRBD2. The CDR3 length is 16 residues. V shed 5 bases, J shed 2 bases, and the junction held 12 bases outside the gene matches. Germline assignment: CDR1 SGHVS and CDR2 FQNEAQ. Here the CDR3 DNA reads TGTGCCAGCAGCACCGGTCTGAGGGAGGGCCCCTACGAGCAGTACGTC. Its translation is CASSTGLREGPYEQYV.

V gene TRBV25-1 combines with J gene TRBJ2-7, with unresolved D. There are 12 residues in the CDR3. CDR1 is MGHDK and CDR2 is SYGVNS in the germline V gene. V was shortened by 1 base and J by 1 base, with 2 bases between the two germline ends. The CDR3 DNA sequence: TGTGCCAGCAGTGAATCTTCCTACGAGCAGTACTTC. Amino acids: CASSESSYEQYF.

This chain links TRBV7-6 with TRBJ2-5, with TRBD2 matching 7 bases. J gave up 3 bases and V 0 bases, and 4 bases lay outside the gene matches. The CDR3 has 15 amino acids. CDR1 SGHVS and CDR2 FNYEAQ come from the germline V gene. Here the CDR3 reads CASSLARLAEETQYF. The CDR3 DNA follows: TGTGCCAGCAGCTTAGCGCGGCTAGCGGAAGAGACCCAGTACTTC.

This clone was found once. V and J are TRBV7-2 and TRBJ2-3, with a tentative D call TRBD1 (5 bases). CDR3 length: 16 residues. The germline V gene encodes CDR1 SGHTA and CDR2 FQGNSA. Trimming removed 5 bases at V and 0 bases at J, with 15 bases between. Written as DNA, the CDR3 is TGTGCCAGCAGCAGACAGTCTAAATCTAGCACAGATACGCAGTATTTT. Translating it yields CASSRQSKSSTDTQYF.

The rearrangement uses TRBV11-3 and TRBJ2-2, with TRBD2 matching over 10 bases. V lost 5 bases and J lost 3; bases outside the gene matches: 3. The CDR3 length is 15 residues. CDR1 and CDR2 from the germline V gene are SGHNT and YENEEA. This CDR3 reads CASSPGLADTGELFF. For the CDR3, the DNA is TGTGCCAGCAGCCCAGGACTAGCGGACACCGGGGAGCTGTTTTTT.

The chain uses TRBV12-3 or TRBV12-4 and TRBJ2-7, with D unresolved. The CDR3 length is 13 residues. V shed 1 base and J shed 0 bases, with 4 bases lying between them. The CDR3, as DNA: TGTGCCAGCAGTTTAGACAGCTCCTACGAGCAGTACTTC. It codes for CASSLDSSYEQYF.

The chain is built from TRBV6-5 and TRBJ2-4, with a possible D match to TRBD2 (7 bases). The CDR3 totals 14 residues. With 6 bases removed from V and 8 bases from J, the gap between germline ends came to 17 bases. Per the germline V gene, CDR1 is MNHEY and CDR2 is SVGAGI. The CDR3 is CASSPRGGADIQYF. The CDR3 DNA sequence: TGTGCCAGCAGCCCACGTGGGGGGGCAGACATTCAGTACTTC.

J is TRBJ2-2 and V is TRBV2, with 8 bases lining up with TRBD1. The CDR3 extends over 15 amino acids. Trimming at V came to 8 bases and at J to 5 bases, leaving 10 bases not matched to a gene. Germline CDR1 and CDR2: SNHLY and FYNNEI. CDR3 in amino acids: CASGHRTGWTGELFF. The CDR3 bases are TGTGCCAGCGGACACCGGACAGGGTGGACCGGGGAGCTGTTTTTT.

V and J are TRBV4-3 and TRBJ2-4; D gene uncertain. The CDR3 totals 15 residues. Looked up from germline, CDR1 is LGHNA and CDR2 is YSLEER. With 0 bases removed from V and 5 bases from J, the gap between germline ends came to 11 bases. This CDR3 is CASSQDWNYQNIQYF. Written as DNA, the CDR3 is TGCGCCAGCAGCCAAGATTGGAACTATCAAAACATTCAGTACTTC.

This clone was seen a few times. This chain connects TRBV30 to TRBJ2-7; 13 nucleotides line up with TRBD2. Looked up from germline, CDR1 is GTSNPN and CDR2 is SVGIG (reference sequence). V lost 5 bases to trimming and J lost 6 bases; unmatched junction nucleotides: 4. This CDR3 has 13 residues. CDR3 sequence: CAWGLAGVSEQYV. The CDR3 DNA reads as TGTGCCTGGGGACTAGCGGGAGTGTCCGAGCAGTACGTC.

CDR3: CASSLDRGTEAFF. As DNA, the CDR3 is TGCGCCAGCAGCTTGGATAGGGGGACAGAAGCTTTCTTT. The chain is built from TRBV5-1 and TRBJ1-1; D possibly corresponds to TRBD1 (6 bases). Germline V lookup: CDR1 SGHRS, CDR2 YFSETQ. V lost 0 bases, J lost 8 bases, and 11 bases lay in between. This CDR3 contains 13 residues.

This chain links TRBV5-6 with TRBJ2-1; D remains unclear. CDR3 length equals 13 residues. Germline V gene sequence: CDR1 SGHDT, CDR2 YYEEEE. Trimming removed 5 bases from V and 9 bases from J, with 15 bases in between. CDR3: CASSREETGEQFF. The CDR3 DNA is TGTGCCAGCAGTAGAGAAGAGACGGGTGAGCAGTTCTTC.

The chain has TRBV19 and TRBJ2-1; 8 bases fit TRBD1. The CDR3 length is 14 residues. Germline-derived CDR1 and CDR2 are LNHDA and SQIVND (reference sequence). J was trimmed by 6 bases and V by 2 bases; bases with no gene match: 3. The CDR3: CASSIQGQGNEQFF. As DNA, the CDR3 is TGTGCCAGTAGTATACAAGGACAGGGCAATGAGCAGTTCTTC.

V and J are TRBV18 and TRBJ2-5; 9 bases align to TRBD1. V gave up 6 bases and J gave up 5 bases; unmatched junction bases: 16. This CDR3 region has 17 residues. The germline V gene encodes CDR1 KGHSH and CDR2 LQKENI. The CDR3 loop reads CASSPRSGQGRRETQYF. CDR3 coding DNA: TGTGCCAGCTCCCCCAGGTCGGGACAGGGTCGGAGGGAGACCCAGTACTTC.

The chain employs TRBV14 and TRBJ1-2; 10 bases are shared with TRBD1. This CDR3 has 13 residues. V trimming: 4 bases; J trimming: 8 bases; junction bases outside the gene matches: 4. Germline V lookup: CDR1 SGHDN, CDR2 FVKESK. Here the CDR3 reads CASSPGQGPGYTF. The CDR3 nucleotides read TGTGCCAGCAGCCCGGGACAGGGGCCCGGCTACACCTTC.